The 23 T cell receptor beta chains below come from one sample, sequenced in a study of T-cell memory formation after mild COVID-19. MiXCR, applied by TCRdb to the 5' RACE reads, yields one record per CDR3 protein. The sample lists 57,000 or so distinct CDR3 sequences, about a tenth occurring once. The source material was PBMCs or a T cell subset sorted from them (not recorded which). These receptor sequences come from a man younger than 35 who had mild COVID-19 (a few samples of this study predate the infection). Cell type and time point are not known.

This clonotype was counted a few times. This rearrangement joins TRBV3-1 to TRBJ2-3; 11 bases match TRBD2. CDR3 length: 16 amino acids. Germline CDR1 reads LGHDT; CDR2 reads YNNKEL (reference sequence). J was trimmed by 2 bases and V by 1 base; bases with no gene match: 2. The CDR3 DNA reads as TGTGCCAGCAGCCAAGTAGCGGGGGGGGTCACAGATACGCAGTATTTT. This gives the protein CASSQVAGGVTDTQYF.

This clonotype was observed a handful of times. The chain is built from TRBV7-2 and TRBJ2-5; 7 bases align to TRBD2. The CDR3 runs to 15 residues. Looked up from germline, CDR1 is SGHTA and CDR2 is FQGNSA. The V and J ends lost 7 bases and 4 bases, in that order; junction bases with no gene match: 12. The CDR3 sequence is CASNTNGGLVETQYF. The CDR3 nucleotides read TGTGCCAGCAACACAAACGGGGGGTTGGTAGAGACCCAGTACTTC.

The CDR3 region is CASSLNVGNTEAFF. CDR3 nucleotide sequence: TGTGCCAGCAGCTTGAATGTGGGGAACACTGAAGCTTTCTTT. The chain uses TRBV7-3 and TRBJ1-1, with D unresolved. The CDR3 contains 14 residues. With 3 bases removed from V and 1 base from J, the gap between germline ends came to 9 bases. Germline CDR1 SGHTA, CDR2 FQGTGA.

The chain carries TRBV24-1 and TRBJ1-1; TRBD1 agrees at 9 bases. This CDR3 is built from 15 residues. J was trimmed by 4 bases and V by 9 bases; bases with no gene match: 11. Germline values: CDR1 KGHDR, CDR2 SFDVKD. Here the CDR3 DNA reads TGTGCCACCGCGGCCTGGGGACAGGGCCCCACTGAAGCTTTCTTT. This codes for CATAAWGQGPTEAFF.

This rearrangement joins TRBV7-9 to TRBJ2-2; 7 bases are a match to TRBD1. The CDR3 extends over 16 amino acids. Germline V CDR1 and CDR2: SEHNR, FQNEAQ (reference sequence). J gave up 1 base and V 11 bases, and 13 bases lay outside the gene matches. Here the CDR3 reads CAAIPIRQGNTGELFF. Here the CDR3 DNA reads TGTGCCGCCATACCGATCCGACAGGGGAACACCGGGGAGCTGTTTTTT.

This sequence joins TRBV12-3 or TRBV12-4 and TRBJ1-1; D is unclear. The ends were cut back, 3 bases at V and 2 bases at J, with 10 bases in the middle. The CDR3 runs 14 residues. CDR3 sequence reads: CASSFSRVNTEAFF. CDR3 nucleotides: TGTGCCAGCAGTTTCAGCCGAGTAAACACTGAAGCTTTCTTT.

This clonotype was found a few times. The chain has TRBV5-4 and TRBJ1-2; 10 nucleotides match TRBD1. The CDR3 has 15 residues. After removal of 1 base from V and 8 bases from J, the junction contained 8 bases not matched to a gene. Germline V lookup: CDR1 SGHNT, CDR2 YYREEE (reference sequence). The CDR3 sequence: CASSLKGTGAGGYTF. In DNA form, the CDR3 reads TGTGCCAGCAGCTTGAAAGGGACAGGGGCAGGCGGCTACACCTTC.

CDR3 loop: CSAPLEAGELFF. CDR3 nucleotides: TGCAGTGCCCCGCTCGAGGCCGGGGAGCTGTTTTTT. The chain uses TRBV20-1 and TRBJ2-2; unclear D gene. V lost 6 bases and J lost 6, with 11 bases in between. Germline-derived CDR1 and CDR2 are DFQATT and SNEGSKA (reference sequence). This CDR3 has 12 amino acids.

J is TRBJ2-5 and V is TRBV29-1; 7 nucleotides align to TRBD2. Germline V gene lookup returns CDR1 SQVTM and CDR2 ANQGSEA. V was clipped by 6 bases and J by 2 bases; unmatched bases: 3. This CDR3 has 12 residues. For the CDR3, the DNA is TGCAGCGTCTGGGGGGGGCAAGAGACCCAGTACTTC. Its protein product is CSVWGGQETQYF.

The J gene is TRBJ2-7, the V gene TRBV6-6; the match to TRBD2 covers 9 bases. Germline values: CDR1 MNHNY, CDR2 SVGAGI (reference sequence). CDR3 length: 15 amino acids. The V gene end was trimmed by 2 bases and the J gene end by 2 bases; junction bases not matched to a gene: 4. The CDR3 is CASSYIQRGAYEQYF. The CDR3 coding sequence is TGTGCCAGCAGTTACATTCAGCGGGGGGCCTACGAGCAGTACTTC.

At least ten counts were recorded for this clonotype. The chain is built from TRBV5-4 and TRBJ2-1, with TRBD1 matching 7 bases. The CDR3 has 15 amino acids. Germline V gene sequence: CDR1 SGHNT, CDR2 YYREEE (reference sequence). The junction had 4 bases not matched to a gene; V was cut back by 0 bases and J by 4 bases. This chain's CDR3 is CASSLGTGLYNEQFF. CDR3 bases: TGTGCCAGCAGCTTGGGGACAGGTCTTTACAATGAGCAGTTCTTC.

This clonotype showed up just a few times. V gene TRBV15 combines with J gene TRBJ1-2; D is perhaps TRBD1 (5 bases). Looked up from germline, CDR1 is LNHNV and CDR2 is YYDKDF (reference sequence). The V end was cut by 0 bases, the J end by 4 bases, with 15 bases between. The CDR3 sequence is 16 residues long. CDR3 DNA: TGTGCCACCAGCAGAGACGCGCCAGGGAGCTTCTATGGCTACACCTTC. Its protein product is CATSRDAPGSFYGYTF. Complete variable domain (other parts from reference TRBV15 and TRBJ1-2): DAMVIQNPRYQVTQFGKPVTLSCSQTLNHNVMYWYQQKSSQAPKLLFHYYDKDFNNEADTPDNFQSRRPNTSFCFLDIRSPGLGDTAMYLCATSRDAPGSFYGYTFGSGTRLTVV.

This clonotype was seen a few times. The chain has TRBV7-8 and TRBJ2-1; 9 nucleotides match TRBD2. The CDR3 length is 18 residues. V was pared by 4 bases and J by 3 bases, with 13 bases of the junction left unmatched. CDR1 is SGHVS, CDR2 FQNEAQ, per germline. The CDR3 reads CASSSGSRAGGIYNEQFF. The DNA for the CDR3 is TGTGCCAGCAGCTCTGGGTCTCGGGCGGGGGGGATCTACAATGAGCAGTTCTTC.

As DNA, the CDR3 is TGTGCCAGCTCACAACAGGGAGACAGCAATCAGCCCCAGCATTTT. It is translated as CASSQQGDSNQPQHF. The chain links TRBV18 to TRBJ1-5, with D tentatively TRBD1 (6 bases). V shed 4 bases and J shed 1 base, with 11 bases lying between them. The V gene's germline CDR1 is KGHSH and CDR2 LQKENI. The CDR3 has 15 residues.

CDR3 nucleotides: TGCAGTGCTCTGGCGACAGGAAATAGCAATCAGCCCCAGCATTTT. Translation gives CSALATGNSNQPQHF. V and J are TRBV20-1 and TRBJ1-5; perhaps TRBD1 as D (6 bases). The CDR3 has 15 amino acids. V was cut by 5 bases and J by 0 bases, with 14 bases left in between. Germline lookup yields CDR1 DFQATT and CDR2 SNEGSKA (reference sequence).

The chain combines TRBV7-2 with TRBJ1-3; D not resolved. This CDR3 is 15 amino acids long. The V end was cut by 2 bases, the J end by 0 bases, with 8 bases between. Germline loops: CDR1 SGHTA, CDR2 FQGNSA. The CDR3 coding sequence is TGTGCCAGCAGCTTACAGGTCAGCTCTGGAAACACCATATATTTT. This codes for CASSLQVSSGNTIYF.

This clonotype was counted ten times or more. The chain employs TRBV7-9 and TRBJ2-1; 9 bases match TRBD1. There are 15 residues in the CDR3. Trimming at V came to 6 bases and at J to 6 bases, leaving 9 bases not matched to a gene. Germline V gives CDR1 SEHNR, CDR2 FQNEAQ (reference sequence). In nucleotides, the CDR3 is TGTGCCAGCAGACAACCGGGACAGGGTTTCAATGAGCAGTTCTTC. Amino acid sequence: CASRQPGQGFNEQFF.

There are many counts of this clonotype. This sequence joins TRBV21-1 and TRBJ2-1; whether TRBD1, the table's D call, matches the DNA was not checked. TRBV21-1 is tagged as a pseudogene. The CDR3 spans 15 residues. This CDR3 is CASNTREGSYNEQFF. The CDR3 DNA reads as TGTGCCAGCAATACCAGGGAGGGCTCCTACAATGAGCAGTTCTTC.

In this sample, this clonotype turned up a few times. The J gene is TRBJ2-5, the V gene TRBV3-1, with D hard to call. The V and J ends lost 4 bases and 3 bases respectively, with 6 bases between them. Germline V CDR1 and CDR2: LGHDT, YNNKEL (reference sequence). The CDR3 sequence is 12 residues long. The CDR3 DNA reads TGTGCCAGCAGCCCAAGGGAAGAGACCCAGTACTTC. Encoded protein: CASSPREETQYF.

The V and J genes are TRBV7-3 and TRBJ2-5, with D perhaps TRBD2 (5 bases). The CDR3 is 13 residues long. Germline loops: CDR1 SGHTA, CDR2 FQGTGA. Trimming removed 6 bases from V and 2 bases from J, with 10 bases in between. The CDR3 region has the DNA TGTGCCAGCAGTGCGGGCCGTCAAGAGACCCAGTACTTC. Protein sequence: CASSAGRQETQYF.

This clonotype was seen more than once but under ten times. This chain joins TRBV29-1 and TRBJ2-1, with 7 nucleotides matching TRBD1. Germline loops: CDR1 SQVTM, CDR2 ANQGSEA. V lost 4 bases and J lost 15; bases outside the gene matches: 6. The CDR3 has 10 amino acids. The CDR3 sequence is CSVADRVGFF. The CDR3 nucleotides are TGCAGCGTTGCTGACAGGGTGGGGTTCTTC.

The chain is built from TRBV28 and TRBJ1-2; unclear D gene. The V gene lost 3 bases and the J gene lost 7 bases, with 9 bases spanning the gap. The CDR3 covers 12 residues. Germline V CDR1 and CDR2: MDHEN, SYDVKM. The DNA of the CDR3 is TGTGCCAGCAGTTTGGGGTATTTTGGCTACACCTTC. Protein: CASSLGYFGYTF.

The CDR3 here is CASSSLGLAKNIQYF. DNA for the CDR3: TGTGCCAGCAGTTCGTTAGGTTTAGCCAAAAACATTCAGTACTTC. The V call is TRBV6-5, the J call TRBJ2-4; D uncertain. Deletions cut 4 bases from V and 0 bases from J, with 10 bases between. Germline V lookup: CDR1 MNHEY, CDR2 SVGAGI. This CDR3 region has 15 residues.